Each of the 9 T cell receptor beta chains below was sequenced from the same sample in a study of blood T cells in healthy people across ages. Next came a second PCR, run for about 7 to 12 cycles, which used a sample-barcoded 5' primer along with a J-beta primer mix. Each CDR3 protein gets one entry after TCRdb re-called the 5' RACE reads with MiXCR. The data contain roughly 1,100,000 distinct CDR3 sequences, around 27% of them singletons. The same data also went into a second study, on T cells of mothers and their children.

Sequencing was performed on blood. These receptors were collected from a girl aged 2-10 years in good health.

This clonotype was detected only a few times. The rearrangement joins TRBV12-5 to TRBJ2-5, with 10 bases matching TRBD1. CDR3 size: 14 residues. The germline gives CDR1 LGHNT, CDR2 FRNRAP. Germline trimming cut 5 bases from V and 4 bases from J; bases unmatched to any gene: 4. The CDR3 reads CASGGQGEGETQYF. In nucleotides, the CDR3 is TGTGCTAGTGGTGGACAGGGGGAAGGAGAGACCCAGTACTTC.

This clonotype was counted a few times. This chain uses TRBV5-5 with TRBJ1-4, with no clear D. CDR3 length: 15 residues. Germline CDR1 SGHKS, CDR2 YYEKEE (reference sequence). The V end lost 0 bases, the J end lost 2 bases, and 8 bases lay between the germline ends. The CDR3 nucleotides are TGTGCCAGCAGCTTGGGCGGGGTGACTAATGAAAAACTGTTTTTT. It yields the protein CASSLGGVTNEKLFF.

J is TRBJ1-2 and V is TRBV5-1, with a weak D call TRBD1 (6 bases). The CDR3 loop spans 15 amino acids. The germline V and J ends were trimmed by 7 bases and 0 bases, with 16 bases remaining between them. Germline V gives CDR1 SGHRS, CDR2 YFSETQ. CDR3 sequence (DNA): TGCGCCAGCTTGGAAGGGGGGGGCTCTAACTATGGCTACACCTTC. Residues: CASLEGGGSNYGYTF.

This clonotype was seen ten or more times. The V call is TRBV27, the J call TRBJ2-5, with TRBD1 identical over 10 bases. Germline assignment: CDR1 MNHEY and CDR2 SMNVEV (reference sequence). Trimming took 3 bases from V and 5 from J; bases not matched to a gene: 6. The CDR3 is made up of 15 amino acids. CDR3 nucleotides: TGTGCCAGCAGTTTTCGACAGGGGGCCGGGGAGACCCAGTACTTC. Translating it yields CASSFRQGAGETQYF.

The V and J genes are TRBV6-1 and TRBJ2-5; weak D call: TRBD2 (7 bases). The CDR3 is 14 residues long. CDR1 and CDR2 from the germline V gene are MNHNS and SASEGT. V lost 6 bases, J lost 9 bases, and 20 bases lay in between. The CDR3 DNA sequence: TGTGCCAGCAGAGACGCGGGGGCCGTTTTGGCCCAGTACTTC. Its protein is CASRDAGAVLAQYF.

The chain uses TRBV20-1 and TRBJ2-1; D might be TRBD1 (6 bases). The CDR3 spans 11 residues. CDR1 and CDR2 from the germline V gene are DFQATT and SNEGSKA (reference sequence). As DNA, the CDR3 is TGCTCCAGCGACAGGTACAATGAGCAGTTCTTC. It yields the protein CSSDRYNEQFF.

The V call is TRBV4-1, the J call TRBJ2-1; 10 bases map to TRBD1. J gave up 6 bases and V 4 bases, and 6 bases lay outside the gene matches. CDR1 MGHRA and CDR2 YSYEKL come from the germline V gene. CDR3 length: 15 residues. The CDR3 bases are TGCGCCAGCAGCCGGGGGACAGGGGTTGGCAATGAGCAGTTCTTC. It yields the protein CASSRGTGVGNEQFF.

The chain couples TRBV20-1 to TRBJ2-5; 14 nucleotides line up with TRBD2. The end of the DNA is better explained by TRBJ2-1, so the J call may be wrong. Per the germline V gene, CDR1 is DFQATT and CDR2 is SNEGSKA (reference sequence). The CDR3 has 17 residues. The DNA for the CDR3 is TGCAGTGCTGCGGGACTAGCGGGAGCCGGGGTTTTTGGTGAGCAGTTCTTC. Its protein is CSAAGLAGAGVFGEQFF.

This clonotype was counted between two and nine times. The DNA for the CDR3 is TGTGCCAGCAGCTCTAGTCCCCTCTATGGCTACACCTTC. Protein sequence: CASSSSPLYGYTF. The chain employs TRBV6-5 and TRBJ1-2; no reliable D call. V lost 6 bases, J lost 4 bases, and 12 bases lay in between. The CDR3 runs 13 residues. Germline V gene data show CDR1 as MNHEY and CDR2 as SVGAGI.